This is a list of T cell receptor beta chains from one sample in a study of T cell repertoires in cytomegalovirus infection. TCRdb redid the calling of the reads with MiXCR, one entry per CDR3 protein. The table includes fewer than 1,000,000 distinct CDR3 sequences, 25% to 40% detected once. These receptors have no known antigen. The sample was cultured CD8+ T cells from PBMCs, taken from culture after CMV antigen stimulation. These receptors were collected from a human donor in good health (CMV status not recorded). Some clones in this sample may be carry-over from other donors' samples. Both conserved end residues are part of each CDR3. A D gene is named only where the DNA matches it firmly. Rows may omit the clone size; those that give it use once, few, many or a size class.

>TRBJ2-3|TRBV29-1|TRBD2|-
CSVERLGLAGVTDTQYF
TGCAGCGTTGAGCGACTCGGACTAGCGGGGGTCACAGATACGCAGTATTTT
>TRBJ2-7|TRBV27|TRBD1|few
CASSTQGAEEQYF
TGTGCCAGCAGCACTCAGGGGGCGGAGGAGCAGTACTTC
>TRBJ2-1|TRBV3-1|TRBD1|-
CASSQETTGTGKTYNEQFF
TGTGCCAGCAGCCAAGAGACCACCGGGACAGGGAAAACCTACAATGAGCAGTTCTTC
>TRBJ2-5|TRBV24-1|-|-
CATYPSLTKETQYF
TGTGCCACCTATCCTAGTCTTACCAAAGAGACCCAGTACTTC
>TRBJ2-3|TRBV15|TRBD2|-
CATSRDMRAGGTDTQYF
TGTGCCACCAGCAGAGATATGCGAGCGGGGGGCACAGATACGCAGTATTTT
>TRBJ1-2|TRBV7-8|-|few
CASSETNYGYTF
TGTGCCAGCAGTGAGACTAACTATGGCTACACCTTC
>TRBJ2-1|TRBV20-1|TRBD1|few
CSASPLTGGGYNEQFF
TGCAGTGCTAGCCCCCTCACAGGGGGCGGCTACAATGAGCAGTTCTTC
>TRBJ2-1|TRBV7-9|-|few
CASKSGARSRDEQFF
TGTGCCAGCAAATCCGGGGCCCGGAGCAGAGATGAGCAGTTCTTC
>TRBJ1-1|TRBV5-6|-|-
CASSARAFEAFF
TGTGCCAGCAGCGCGCGCGCCTTTGAAGCTTTCTTT
>TRBJ2-3|TRBV7-3|-|-
CASSSPEGLNTDTQYF
TGTGCCAGCAGCTCACCGGAGGGACTCAACACAGATACGCAGTATTTT
>TRBJ2-5|TRBV7-9|-|many
CASSLGPLDETQYF
TGTGCCAGCAGCCTCGGACCCCTCGATGAGACCCAGTACTTC
>TRBJ2-4|TRBV27|-|-
CASSLGSSRGPKNIQYF
TGTGCCAGCAGTTTAGGATCGTCCCGCGGGCCTAAAAACATTCAGTACTTC
>TRBJ2-1|TRBV7-8|-|many
CASSSGPPSYNEQFF
TGTGCCAGCAGCTCCGGACCCCCCTCCTACAATGAGCAGTTCTTC
>TRBJ1-1|TRBV9|-|-
CASSVRVGTEAFF
TGTGCCAGCAGCGTCCGGGTAGGCACTGAAGCTTTCTTT
>TRBJ2-5|TRBV25-1|-|-
CASSERVSQRQETQYF
TGTGCCAGCAGTGAACGGGTCAGCCAGAGACAAGAGACCCAGTACTTC
>TRBJ2-3|TRBV7-2|TRBD1|many
CASRPGTGFFSTDTQYF
TGTGCCAGCAGACCCGGGACAGGGTTTTTCTCGACAGATACGCAGTATTTT
>TRBJ1-2|TRBV7-6|TRBD1|many
CASSSQGSIPYGYTF
TGTGCCAGCAGCTCACAGGGGTCGATTCCCTATGGCTACACCTTC
>TRBJ1-2|TRBV27|TRBD1|-
CASSLEGQGALGYGYTF
TGTGCCAGCAGTTTAGAAGGACAGGGGGCGCTGGGCTATGGCTACACCTTC
>TRBJ2-7|TRBV7-2|TRBD2|-
CASSHGLSGGTSYEQYF
TGTGCCAGCAGCCACGGACTGAGCGGGGGGACTTCCTACGAGCAGTACTTC
>TRBJ1-5|TRBV7-4|-|-
CASSPRTSSNQPQHF
TGTGCCAGCAGCCCTAGGACCTCTAGCAATCAGCCCCAGCATTTT
>TRBJ2-1|TRBV7-6|TRBD2|many
CASSLRLAGTPEQFF
TGTGCCAGCAGCTTAAGACTAGCGGGGACTCCTGAGCAGTTCTTC
>TRBJ2-5|TRBV19|TRBD2|-
CVSKQPGGRETQYF
TGTGTCAGTAAACAGCCGGGGGGGCGAGAGACCCAGTACTTC
>TRBJ2-3|TRBV6-1|-|-
CASSELLPTDTQYF
TGTGCCAGCAGTGAATTACTGCCCACAGATACGCAGTATTTT
>TRBJ2-3|TRBV11-3|-|few
CASSPETSTDTQYF
TGTGCCAGCAGCCCCGAGACTAGTACAGATACGCAGTATTTT
>TRBJ2-3|TRBV4-1|TRBD2|-
CASSQRTRMTDTQYF
TGCGCCAGCAGCCAACGGACTAGAATGACAGATACGCAGTATTTT
>TRBJ2-5|TRBV7-2|TRBD2|many
CASSPSPQRGVQETQYF
TGTGCCAGCAGCCCCTCTCCCCAGCGGGGGGTACAAGAGACCCAGTACTTC
>TRBJ1-4|TRBV11-3|TRBD1|few
CASSPGTGRDEKLFF
TGTGCCAGCAGCCCAGGGACAGGGAGAGATGAAAAACTGTTTTTT
>TRBJ2-3|TRBV4-1|-|-
CASSQVQGWTYTQYF
TGCGCCAGCAGCCAAGTGCAGGGTTGGACGTATACGCAGTATTTT
>TRBJ1-1|TRBV12-3/TRBV12-4|-|-
CASSFRQAMNTEAFF
TGTGCCAGCAGTTTTCGACAGGCCATGAACACTGAAGCTTTCTTT
>TRBJ2-2|TRBV11-1|TRBD1|many
CASSLRRGQNTGELFF
TGTGCCAGCAGCCTCCGCAGGGGGCAGAACACCGGGGAGCTGTTTTTT
>TRBJ2-6|TRBV6-2/TRBV6-3|-|-
CASSNVWSGANVLTF
TGTGCCAGCAGTAACGTATGGTCTGGGGCCAACGTCCTGACTTTC
>TRBJ2-1|TRBV7-6|-|once
CVSSLSAGGYNEQFF
TGTGTTAGCAGCTTATCGGCAGGGGGGTACAATGAGCAGTTCTTC
>TRBJ2-7|TRBV6-2/TRBV6-3|-|-
CASSYPTSGGDYEQYF
TGTGCCAGCAGTTACCCGACGAGCGGCGGAGACTACGAGCAGTACTTC
>TRBJ1-6|TRBV5-6|-|once
CASSAGVSPLHF
TGTGCCAGCAGCGCCGGGGTTTCACCCCTCCACTTT
>TRBJ1-1|TRBV7-8|-|-
CASSLDHAGTEAFF
TGTGCCAGCAGCTTAGATCATGCAGGGACAGAAGCTTTCTTT
>TRBJ1-3|TRBV4-1|TRBD1|-
CASSQGQGQGLHGNTIYF
TGCGCCAGCAGCCAAGGGCAGGGACAGGGTCTTCACGGAAACACCATATATTTT
>TRBJ1-2|TRBV7-8|-|many
CASSLSSDTNYGYTF
TGTGCCAGCAGCTTGAGTTCGGACACAAACTATGGCTACACCTTC
>TRBJ2-5|TRBV7-2|TRBD1|-
CASRNRGTSGGETQYF
TGTGCCAGCAGGAACAGGGGGACTTCCGGAGGGGAGACCCAGTACTTC
>TRBJ2-3|TRBV6-6|TRBD2|few
CASSGTSGRSTDTQYF
TGTGCCAGCAGTGGGACTAGCGGGCGTAGCACAGATACGCAGTATTTT
>TRBJ2-2|TRBV7-6|TRBD2|many
CASGEGYGTGELFF
TGTGCCAGCGGGGAGGGGTACGGCACCGGGGAGCTGTTTTTT
>TRBJ2-1|TRBV6-6|-|-
CASSYQRDEQFF
TGTGCCAGCAGTTACCAGCGCGATGAGCAGTTCTTC
>TRBJ2-4|TRBV7-9|-|few
CASSADSPKNIQYF
TGTGCCAGCAGCGCGGACAGCCCCAAAAACATTCAGTACTTC
>TRBJ2-7|TRBV12-3/TRBV12-4|TRBD2|-
CASSRGRGDPYEQYF
TGTGCCAGCAGTCGCGGTCGGGGGGACCCCTACGAGCAGTACTTC
>TRBJ2-2|TRBV6-2/TRBV6-3|TRBD1|-
CASSYSGTGGAGELFF
TGTGCCAGCAGTTACTCCGGGACAGGGGGAGCCGGGGAGCTGTTTTTT
>TRBJ2-5|TRBV12-3/TRBV12-4|-|many
CASSHNRGSQETQYF
TGTGCCAGCAGTCACAATCGGGGGAGCCAAGAGACCCAGTACTTC
>TRBJ2-1|TRBV7-6|TRBD1|many
CASSWGRGRYSYNEQFF
TGTGCCAGCAGTTGGGGTAGGGGGCGTTATTCCTACAATGAGCAGTTCTTC
>TRBJ2-1|TRBV10-3|-|-
CAIKLSGTYNGQFF
TGTGCCATCAAGTTATCAGGGACCTACAATGGGCAGTTCTTC
>TRBJ2-2|TRBV29-1|-|-
CSAFRLDGELFF
TGCAGCGCGTTCCGGTTGGACGGGGAGCTGTTTTTT
>TRBJ2-2|TRBV6-1|-|-
CASSWLDTGELFF
TGTGCCAGCAGTTGGCTGGACACCGGGGAGCTGTTTTTT
>TRBJ1-1|TRBV12-3/TRBV12-4|-|many
CASSSLAEAFF
TGTGCCAGCAGTTCCCTCGCTGAAGCTTTCTTT
>TRBJ2-3|TRBV7-2|TRBD2|many
CASSLYVAGGTDTQYF
TGTGCCAGCAGCTTATACGTAGCGGGGGGGACAGATACGCAGTATTTT
>TRBJ2-7|TRBV7-6|-|-
CASSLLREVKEQYF
TGTGCCAGCAGCTTACTCAGGGAGGTCAAGGAGCAGTACTTC